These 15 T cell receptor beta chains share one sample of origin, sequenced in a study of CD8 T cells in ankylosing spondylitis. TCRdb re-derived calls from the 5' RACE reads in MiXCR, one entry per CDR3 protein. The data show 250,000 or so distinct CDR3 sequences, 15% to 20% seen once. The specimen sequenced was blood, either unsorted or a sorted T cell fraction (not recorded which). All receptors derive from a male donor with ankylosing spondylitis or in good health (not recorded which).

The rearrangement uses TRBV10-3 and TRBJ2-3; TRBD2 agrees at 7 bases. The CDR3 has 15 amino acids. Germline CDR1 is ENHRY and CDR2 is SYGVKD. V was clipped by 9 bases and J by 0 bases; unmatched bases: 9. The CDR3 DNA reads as TGTGCCATGGGCGTCGGGACTACTAGCACAGATACGCAGTATTTT. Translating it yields CAMGVGTTSTDTQYF.

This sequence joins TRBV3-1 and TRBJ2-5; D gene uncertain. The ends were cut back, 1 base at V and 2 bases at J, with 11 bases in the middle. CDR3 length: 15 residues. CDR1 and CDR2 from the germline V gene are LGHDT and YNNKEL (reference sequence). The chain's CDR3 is CASSQALPEQETQYF. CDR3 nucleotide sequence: TGTGCCAGCAGCCAAGCCCTCCCAGAACAAGAGACCCAGTACTTC.

The CDR3 DNA reads TGTGCCAGCCGCGGCGGCACCATGGTAGGGTACGAGCAGTACTTC. Translating gives CASRGGTMVGYEQYF. The chain carries TRBV6-1 and TRBJ2-7; D uncertain. The CDR3 has 15 residues. Germline CDR1 reads MNHNS; CDR2 reads SASEGT. V was trimmed by 8 bases and J by 4 bases, leaving 21 bases between them.

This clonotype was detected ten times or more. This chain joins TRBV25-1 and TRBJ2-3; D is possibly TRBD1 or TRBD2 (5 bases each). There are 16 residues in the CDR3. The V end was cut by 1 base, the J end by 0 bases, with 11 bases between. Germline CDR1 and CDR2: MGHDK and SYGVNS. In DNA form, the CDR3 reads TGTGCCAGCAGTGAATGGGACCTTGGAAGCACAGATACGCAGTATTTT. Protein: CASSEWDLGSTDTQYF.

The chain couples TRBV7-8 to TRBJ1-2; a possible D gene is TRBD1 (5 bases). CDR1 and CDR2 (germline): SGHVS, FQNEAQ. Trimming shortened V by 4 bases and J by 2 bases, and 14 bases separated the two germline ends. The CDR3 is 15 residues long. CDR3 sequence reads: CASSSYRDLNYGYTF. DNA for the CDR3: TGTGCCAGCAGCTCATACCGGGACCTCAACTATGGCTACACCTTC.

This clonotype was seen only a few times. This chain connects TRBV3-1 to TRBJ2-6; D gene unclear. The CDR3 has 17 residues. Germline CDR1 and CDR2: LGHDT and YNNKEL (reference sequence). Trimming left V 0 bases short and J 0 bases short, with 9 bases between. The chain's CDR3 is CASSQETSFSGANVLTF. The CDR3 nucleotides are TGTGCCAGCAGCCAAGAGACGTCGTTCTCTGGGGCCAACGTCCTGACTTTC.

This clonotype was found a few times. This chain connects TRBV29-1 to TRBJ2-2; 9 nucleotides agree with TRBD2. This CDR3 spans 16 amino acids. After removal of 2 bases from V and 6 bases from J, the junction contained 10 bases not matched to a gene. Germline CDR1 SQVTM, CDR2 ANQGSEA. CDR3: CSVELAGGPSAGELFF. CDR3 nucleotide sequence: TGCAGCGTTGAATTGGCGGGAGGGCCTTCCGCCGGGGAGCTGTTTTTT.

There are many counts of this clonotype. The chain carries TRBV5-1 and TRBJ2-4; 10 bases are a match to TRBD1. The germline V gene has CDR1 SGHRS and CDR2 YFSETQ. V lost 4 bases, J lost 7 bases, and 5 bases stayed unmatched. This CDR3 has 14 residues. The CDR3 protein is CASSQEGQGNIQYF. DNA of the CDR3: TGCGCCAGCAGCCAGGAGGGACAGGGGAACATTCAGTACTTC.

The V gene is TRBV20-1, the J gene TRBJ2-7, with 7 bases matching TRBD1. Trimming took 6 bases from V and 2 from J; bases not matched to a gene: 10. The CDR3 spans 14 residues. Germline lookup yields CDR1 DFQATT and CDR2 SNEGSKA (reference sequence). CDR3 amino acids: CSAPRTGTPYEQYF. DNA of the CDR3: TGCAGTGCCCCCCGGACAGGTACCCCCTACGAGCAGTACTTC.

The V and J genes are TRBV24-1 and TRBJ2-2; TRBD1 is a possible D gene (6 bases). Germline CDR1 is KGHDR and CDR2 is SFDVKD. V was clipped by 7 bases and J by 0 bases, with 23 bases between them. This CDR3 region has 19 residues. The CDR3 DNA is TGTGCCACCAGAGGGGCCCCACGCGGGCCAGGGGCGAACACCGGGGAGCTGTTTTTT. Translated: CATRGAPRGPGANTGELFF.

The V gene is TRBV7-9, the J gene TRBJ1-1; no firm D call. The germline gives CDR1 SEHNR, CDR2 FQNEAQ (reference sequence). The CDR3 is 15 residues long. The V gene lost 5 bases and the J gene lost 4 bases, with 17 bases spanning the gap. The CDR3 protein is CASSTAPGGSTEAFF. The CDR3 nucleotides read TGTGCCAGCAGCACTGCTCCGGGAGGGAGCACTGAAGCTTTCTTT.

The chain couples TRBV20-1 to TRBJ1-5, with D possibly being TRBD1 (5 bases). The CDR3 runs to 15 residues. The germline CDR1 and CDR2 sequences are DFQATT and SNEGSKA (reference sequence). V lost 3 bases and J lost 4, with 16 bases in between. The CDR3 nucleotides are TGCAGTGCTAGGGACCCCCTGGGGGTTAATCAGCCCCAGCATTTT. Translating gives CSARDPLGVNQPQHF.

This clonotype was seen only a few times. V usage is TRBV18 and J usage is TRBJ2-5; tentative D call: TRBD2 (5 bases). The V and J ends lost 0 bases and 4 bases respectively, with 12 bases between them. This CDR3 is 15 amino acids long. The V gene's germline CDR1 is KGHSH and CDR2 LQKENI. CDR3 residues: CASSPPAGSRETQYF. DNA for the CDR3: TGTGCCAGCTCACCACCGGCGGGTTCTCGAGAGACCCAGTACTTC. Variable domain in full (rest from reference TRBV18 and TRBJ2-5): NAGVMQNPRHLVRRRGQEARLRCSPMKGHSHVYWYRQLPEEGLKFMVYLQKENIIDESGMPKERFSAEFPKEGPSILRIQQVVRGDSAAYFCASSPPAGSRETQYFGPGTRLLVL.

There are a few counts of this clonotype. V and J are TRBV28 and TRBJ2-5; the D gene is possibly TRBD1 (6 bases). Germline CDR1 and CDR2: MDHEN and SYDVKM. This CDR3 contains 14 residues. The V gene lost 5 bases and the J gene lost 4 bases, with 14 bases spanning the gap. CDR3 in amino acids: CASSPSAGAETQYF. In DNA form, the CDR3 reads TGTGCCAGCAGTCCCTCCGCAGGGGCAGAGACCCAGTACTTC.

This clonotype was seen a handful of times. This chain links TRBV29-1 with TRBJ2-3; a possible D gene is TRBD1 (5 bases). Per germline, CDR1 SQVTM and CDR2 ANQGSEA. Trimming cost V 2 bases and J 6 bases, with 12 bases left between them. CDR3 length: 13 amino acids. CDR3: CSVERAGLDTQYF. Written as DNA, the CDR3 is TGCAGCGTTGAACGGGCAGGGCTGGATACGCAGTATTTT.